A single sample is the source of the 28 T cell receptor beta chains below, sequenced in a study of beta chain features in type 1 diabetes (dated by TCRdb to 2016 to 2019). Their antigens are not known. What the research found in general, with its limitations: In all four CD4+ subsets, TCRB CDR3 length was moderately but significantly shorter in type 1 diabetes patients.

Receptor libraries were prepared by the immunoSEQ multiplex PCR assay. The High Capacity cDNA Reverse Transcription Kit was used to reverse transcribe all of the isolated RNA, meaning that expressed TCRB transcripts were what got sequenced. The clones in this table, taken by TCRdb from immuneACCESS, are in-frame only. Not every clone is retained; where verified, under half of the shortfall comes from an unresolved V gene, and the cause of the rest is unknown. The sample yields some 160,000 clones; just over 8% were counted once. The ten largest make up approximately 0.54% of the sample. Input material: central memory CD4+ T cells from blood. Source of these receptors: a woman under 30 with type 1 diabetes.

The CDR3 region has the DNA TGTGCCTGGAGTGCGGACAGGGGTCAAGAGACCCAGTACTTC. This encodes CAWSADRGQETQYF. The chain carries TRBV30 and TRBJ2-5, with 9 bases that match TRBD1. The CDR3 is 14 amino acids. CDR1 and CDR2 (germline): GTSNPN, SVGIG (reference sequence). V lost 1 base to trimming and J lost 2 bases; unmatched junction nucleotides: 2. The entire variable domain, with the rest obtained from reference TRBV30 and TRBJ2-5, is as follows: SQTIHQWPATLVQPVGSPLSLECTVEGTSNPNLYWYRQAAGRGLQLLFYSVGIGQISSEVPQNLSASRPQDRQFILSSKKLLLSDSGFYLCAWSADRGQETQYFGPGTRLLVL.

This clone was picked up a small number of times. In DNA, the CDR3 is TGCGCCAGCAGCTCCGACAGGGGCGAGAACACCGGGGAGCTGTTTTTT. Translation gives CASSSDRGENTGELFF. J is TRBJ2-2 and V is TRBV4-3, with TRBD1 matching 8 bases. This CDR3 spans 16 amino acids. The V and J ends lost 5 bases and 1 base, in that order; junction bases with no gene match: 6. In germline, CDR1 is LGHNA, CDR2 YSLEER.

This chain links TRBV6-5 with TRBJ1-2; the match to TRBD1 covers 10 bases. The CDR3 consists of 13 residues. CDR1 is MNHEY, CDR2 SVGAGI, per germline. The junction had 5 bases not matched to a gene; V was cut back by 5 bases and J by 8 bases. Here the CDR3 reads CASSLRDRGGYTF. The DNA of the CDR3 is TGTGCCAGCAGTCTCAGGGACAGGGGCGGCTACACCTTC.

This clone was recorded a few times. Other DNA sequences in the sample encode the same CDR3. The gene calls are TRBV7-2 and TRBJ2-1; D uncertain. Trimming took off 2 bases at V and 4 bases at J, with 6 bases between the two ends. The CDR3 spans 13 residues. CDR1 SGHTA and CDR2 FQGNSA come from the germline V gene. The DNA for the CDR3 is TGTGCCAGCAGCTTAACAGATTACAATGAGCAGTTCTTC. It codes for CASSLTDYNEQFF.

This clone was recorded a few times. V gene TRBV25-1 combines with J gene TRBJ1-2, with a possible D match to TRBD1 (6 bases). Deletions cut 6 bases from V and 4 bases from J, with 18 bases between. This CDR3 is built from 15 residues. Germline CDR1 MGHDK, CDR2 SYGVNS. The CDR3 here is CASSPKTGRVYGYTF. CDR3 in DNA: TGTGCCAGCAGCCCCAAAACAGGGAGAGTCTATGGCTACACCTTC.

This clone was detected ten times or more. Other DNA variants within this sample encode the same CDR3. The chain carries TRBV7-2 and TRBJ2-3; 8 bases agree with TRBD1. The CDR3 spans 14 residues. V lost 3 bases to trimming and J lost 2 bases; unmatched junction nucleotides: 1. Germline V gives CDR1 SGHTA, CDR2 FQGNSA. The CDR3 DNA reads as TGTGCCAGCAGCTTGGGACAGGTCACAGATACGCAGTATTTT. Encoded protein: CASSLGQVTDTQYF.

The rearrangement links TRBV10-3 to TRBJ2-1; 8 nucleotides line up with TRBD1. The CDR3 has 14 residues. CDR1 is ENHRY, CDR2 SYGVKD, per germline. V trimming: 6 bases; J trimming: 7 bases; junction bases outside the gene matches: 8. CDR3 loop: CAIRDRVKGNEQFF. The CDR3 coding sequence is TGTGCCATCAGGGACAGGGTAAAGGGGAATGAGCAGTTCTTC.

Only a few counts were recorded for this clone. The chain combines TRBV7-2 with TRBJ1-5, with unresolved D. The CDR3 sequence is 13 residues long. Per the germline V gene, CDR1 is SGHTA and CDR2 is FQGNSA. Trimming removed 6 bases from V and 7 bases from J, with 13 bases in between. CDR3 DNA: TGTGCCAGCAGTCCGACCCGAGGGCAGCCCCAGCATTTT. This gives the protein CASSPTRGQPQHF.

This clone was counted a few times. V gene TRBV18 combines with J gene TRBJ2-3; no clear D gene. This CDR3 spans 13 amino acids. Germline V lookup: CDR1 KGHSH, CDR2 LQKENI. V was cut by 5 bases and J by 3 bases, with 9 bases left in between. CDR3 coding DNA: TGTGCCAGCTCATTTGCGGAGACAGATACGCAGTATTTT. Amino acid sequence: CASSFAETDTQYF.

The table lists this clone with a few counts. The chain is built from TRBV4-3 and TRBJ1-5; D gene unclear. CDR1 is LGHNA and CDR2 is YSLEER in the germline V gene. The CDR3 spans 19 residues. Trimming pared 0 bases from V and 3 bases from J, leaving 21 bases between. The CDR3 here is CASSQEFGQPPTNNQPQHF. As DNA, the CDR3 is TGCGCCAGCAGCCAAGAGTTTGGGCAGCCTCCGACCAACAATCAGCCCCAGCATTTT.

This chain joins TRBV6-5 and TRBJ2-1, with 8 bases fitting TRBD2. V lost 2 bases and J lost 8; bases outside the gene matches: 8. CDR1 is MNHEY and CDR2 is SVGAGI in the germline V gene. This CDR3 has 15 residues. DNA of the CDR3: TGTGCCAGCAGTTACAAACGGGAGGGCCGTGATGAGCAGTTCTTC. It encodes CASSYKREGRDEQFF.

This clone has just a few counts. As DNA, the CDR3 is TGTGCCACCCCAGGGGATAACACCGGGGAGCTGTTTTTT. It translates to CATPGDNTGELFF. J is TRBJ2-2 and V is TRBV6-1, with a weak D call TRBD1 (6 bases). CDR1 MNHNS and CDR2 SASEGT come from the germline V gene. V lost 10 bases, J lost 2 bases, and 11 bases lay in between. This CDR3 has 13 amino acids.

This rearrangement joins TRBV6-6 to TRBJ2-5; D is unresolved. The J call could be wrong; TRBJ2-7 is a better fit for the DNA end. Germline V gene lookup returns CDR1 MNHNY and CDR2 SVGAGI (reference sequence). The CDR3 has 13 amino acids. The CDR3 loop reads CASSYSFTYEQYF. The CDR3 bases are TGTGCCAGCAGTTACAGCTTCACCTACGAGCAGTACTTC.

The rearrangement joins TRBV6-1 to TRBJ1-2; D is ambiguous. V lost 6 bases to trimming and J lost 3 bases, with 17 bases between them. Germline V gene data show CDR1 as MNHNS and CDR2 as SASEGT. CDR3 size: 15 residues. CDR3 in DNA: TGTGCCAGCAGCGGAGCCCGCGGCCTGGACTATGGCTACACCTTC. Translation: CASSGARGLDYGYTF.

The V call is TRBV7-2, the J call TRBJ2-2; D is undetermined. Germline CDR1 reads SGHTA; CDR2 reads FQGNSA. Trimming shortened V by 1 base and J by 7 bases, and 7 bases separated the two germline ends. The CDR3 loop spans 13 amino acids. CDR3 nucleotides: TGTGCCAGCAGCTTAGGTCCGAGCGGGGAGCTGTTTTTT. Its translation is CASSLGPSGELFF.

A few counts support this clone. The CDR3 here is CASSHTRTDGGYTF. CDR3 in DNA: TGTGCCAGCAGCCACACCCGGACAGACGGGGGCTACACCTTC. The rearrangement joins TRBV11-2 to TRBJ1-2; the D gene is possibly TRBD1 (6 bases). V lost 5 bases and J 8 bases, leaving 18 bases between the germline ends. The CDR3 totals 14 residues. Germline V lookup: CDR1 SGHAT, CDR2 FQNNGV. The variable domain in full, with the rest retrieved from reference TRBV11-2 and TRBJ1-2, is EAGVAQSPRYKIIEKRQSVAFWCNPISGHATLYWYQQILGQGPKLLIQFQNNGVVDDSQLPKDRFSAERLKGVDSTLKIQPAKLEDSAVYLCASSHTRTDGGYTFGSGTRLTVV.

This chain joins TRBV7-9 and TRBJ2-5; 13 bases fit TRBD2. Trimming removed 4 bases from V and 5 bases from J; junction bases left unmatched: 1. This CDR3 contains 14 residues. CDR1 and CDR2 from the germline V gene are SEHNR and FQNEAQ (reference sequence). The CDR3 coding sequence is TGTGCCAGCAGCTCGACTAGCGGGGGGGAGACCCAGTACTTC. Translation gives CASSSTSGGETQYF.

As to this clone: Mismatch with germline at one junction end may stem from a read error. The CDR3 reads CASSLARVIREAQYF. CDR3 nucleotides: TGTGCCAGCAGCTTAGCGAGGGTGATAAGAGAGGCCCAGTACTTC. The chain recombines TRBV7-2 with TRBJ2-5, with a tentative D call TRBD2 (5 bases). Germline V gives CDR1 SGHTA, CDR2 FQGNSA. This CDR3 contains 15 residues.

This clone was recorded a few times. DNA for the CDR3: TGCGCCAGCAGCCAAGAACGGCAGGGTGGATGGGATACGCAGTATTTT. Encoded protein: CASSQERQGGWDTQYF. The chain couples TRBV4-3 to TRBJ2-3; D is perhaps TRBD1 (5 bases). Trimming removed 0 bases from V and 6 bases from J, with 16 bases in between. The CDR3 length is 16 residues. The germline V gene encodes CDR1 LGHNA and CDR2 YSLEER.

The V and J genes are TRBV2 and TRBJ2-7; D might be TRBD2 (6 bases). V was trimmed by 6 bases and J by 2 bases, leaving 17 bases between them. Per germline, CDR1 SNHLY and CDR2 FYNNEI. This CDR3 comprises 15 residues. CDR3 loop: CASSSSGTYAYEQYF. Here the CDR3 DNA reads TGTGCCAGCAGCTCTTCCGGGACTTACGCCTACGAGCAGTACTTC.

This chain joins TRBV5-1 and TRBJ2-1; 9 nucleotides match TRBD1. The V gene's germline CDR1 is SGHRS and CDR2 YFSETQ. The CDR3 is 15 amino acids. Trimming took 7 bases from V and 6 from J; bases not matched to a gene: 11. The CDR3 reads CASSLGQGSLNEQFF. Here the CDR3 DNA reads TGCGCCAGCTCTCTGGGACAGGGATCTCTCAATGAGCAGTTCTTC.

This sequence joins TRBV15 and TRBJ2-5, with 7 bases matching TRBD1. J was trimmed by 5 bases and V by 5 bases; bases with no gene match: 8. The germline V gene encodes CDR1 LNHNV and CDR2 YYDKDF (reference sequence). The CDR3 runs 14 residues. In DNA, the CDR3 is TGTGCCACCAGCGGTCGACAGGGATGGGAGACCCAGTACTTC. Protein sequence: CATSGRQGWETQYF.

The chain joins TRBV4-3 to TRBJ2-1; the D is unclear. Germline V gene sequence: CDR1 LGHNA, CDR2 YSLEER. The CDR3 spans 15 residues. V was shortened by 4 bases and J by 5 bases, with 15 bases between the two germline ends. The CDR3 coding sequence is TGCGCCAGCAGCCTTGGCTTGGTGAGGAACAATGAGCAGTTCTTC. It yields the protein CASSLGLVRNNEQFF.

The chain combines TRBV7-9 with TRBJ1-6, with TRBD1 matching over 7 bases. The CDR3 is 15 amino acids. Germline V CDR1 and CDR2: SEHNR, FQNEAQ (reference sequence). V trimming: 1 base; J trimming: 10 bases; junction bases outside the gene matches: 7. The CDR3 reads CASSLDRGLGSPLHF. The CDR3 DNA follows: TGTGCCAGCAGCTTAGACAGGGGTCTAGGATCACCCCTCCACTTT.

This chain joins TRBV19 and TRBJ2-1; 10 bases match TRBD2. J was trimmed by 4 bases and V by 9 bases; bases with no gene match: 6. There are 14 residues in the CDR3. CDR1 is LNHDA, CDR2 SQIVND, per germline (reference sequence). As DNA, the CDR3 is TGTGCCAGCCATACTAGCGGGGTATACAATGAGCAGTTCTTC. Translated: CASHTSGVYNEQFF.

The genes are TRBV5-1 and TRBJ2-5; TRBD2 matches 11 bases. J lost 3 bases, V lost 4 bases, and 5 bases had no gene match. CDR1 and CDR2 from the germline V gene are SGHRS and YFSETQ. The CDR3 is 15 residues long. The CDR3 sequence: CASSPPLAGEETQYF. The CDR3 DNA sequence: TGCGCCAGCAGCCCTCCACTAGCGGGGGAAGAGACCCAGTACTTC.

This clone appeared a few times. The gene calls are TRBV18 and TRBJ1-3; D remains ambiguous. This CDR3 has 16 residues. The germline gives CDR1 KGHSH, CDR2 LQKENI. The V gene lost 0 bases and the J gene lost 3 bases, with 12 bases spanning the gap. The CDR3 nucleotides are TGTGCCAGCTCACCACCGGGGAGCAGTGGTGGAAACACCATATATTTT. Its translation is CASSPPGSSGGNTIYF. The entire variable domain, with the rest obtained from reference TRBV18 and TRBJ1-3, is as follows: NAGVMQNPRHLVRRRGQEARLRCSPMKGHSHVYWYRQLPEEGLKFMVYLQKENIIDESGMPKERFSAEFPKEGPSILRIQQVVRGDSAAYFCASSPPGSSGGNTIYFGEGSWLTVV.

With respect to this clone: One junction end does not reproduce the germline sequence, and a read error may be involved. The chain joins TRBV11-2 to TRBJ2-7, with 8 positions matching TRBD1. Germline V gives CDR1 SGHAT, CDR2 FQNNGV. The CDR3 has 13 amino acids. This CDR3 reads CASSLISDRVVDF. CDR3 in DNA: TGTGCCAGCAGCTTAATTTCGGACAGGGTAGTAGACTTC.